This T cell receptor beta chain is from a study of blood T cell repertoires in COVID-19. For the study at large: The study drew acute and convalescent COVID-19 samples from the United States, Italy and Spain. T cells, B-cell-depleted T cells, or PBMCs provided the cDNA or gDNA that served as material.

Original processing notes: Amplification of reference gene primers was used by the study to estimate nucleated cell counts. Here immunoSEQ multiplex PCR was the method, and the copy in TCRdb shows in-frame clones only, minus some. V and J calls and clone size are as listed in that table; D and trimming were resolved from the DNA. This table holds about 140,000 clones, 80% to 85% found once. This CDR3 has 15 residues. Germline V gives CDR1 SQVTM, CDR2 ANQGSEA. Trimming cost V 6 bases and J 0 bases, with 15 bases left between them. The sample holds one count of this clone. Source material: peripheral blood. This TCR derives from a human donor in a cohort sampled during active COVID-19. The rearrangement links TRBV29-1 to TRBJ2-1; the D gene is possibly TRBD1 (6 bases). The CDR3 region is CSVLRTVSSYNEQFF. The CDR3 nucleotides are TGCAGCGTCCTTCGGACAGTTAGCTCCTACAATGAGCAGTTCTTC.